This T cell receptor beta chain came from a study of shared clonotypes between healthy human individuals. About the research overall: Two women and a few men aged 18 to 49 served as donors. General observations from the study: A small donor pool kept down the genetic and exposure-history diversity that was represented. Donor clonotype sharing was expected to depend on sequencing depth. Blood was the only sampled material, and tissue repertoires likely differ.

V shed 1 base and J shed 8 bases, with 27 bases lying between them. CDR3 length: 18 amino acids. The repertoire was sequenced with immunoSEQ multiplex PCR; TCRdb's copy has only in-frame clones and lacks some. The sample has hundreds of thousands of clones; about 95% are singletons. Worth noting for this clone: Its antigen remains unknown.

The naive CD8 population came from CD45RO-negative cells selected for CCR7, without terminally differentiated effector memory CD45RA+ cells. This receptor was taken from a woman aged 30 to 39 in good health. The chain is built from TRBV23-1 and TRBJ2-7; tentatively, D is TRBD1 (5 bases). TRBV23-1 is placed among ORFs of uncertain function. Material for sequencing was naive CD8+ T cells sorted from blood. The chain's CDR3 is CASSQYQIYRPANTQQYF. Written as DNA, the CDR3 is TGCGCCAGCAGTCAATACCAGATTTACAGGCCTGCGAACACTCAGCAGTACTTC.